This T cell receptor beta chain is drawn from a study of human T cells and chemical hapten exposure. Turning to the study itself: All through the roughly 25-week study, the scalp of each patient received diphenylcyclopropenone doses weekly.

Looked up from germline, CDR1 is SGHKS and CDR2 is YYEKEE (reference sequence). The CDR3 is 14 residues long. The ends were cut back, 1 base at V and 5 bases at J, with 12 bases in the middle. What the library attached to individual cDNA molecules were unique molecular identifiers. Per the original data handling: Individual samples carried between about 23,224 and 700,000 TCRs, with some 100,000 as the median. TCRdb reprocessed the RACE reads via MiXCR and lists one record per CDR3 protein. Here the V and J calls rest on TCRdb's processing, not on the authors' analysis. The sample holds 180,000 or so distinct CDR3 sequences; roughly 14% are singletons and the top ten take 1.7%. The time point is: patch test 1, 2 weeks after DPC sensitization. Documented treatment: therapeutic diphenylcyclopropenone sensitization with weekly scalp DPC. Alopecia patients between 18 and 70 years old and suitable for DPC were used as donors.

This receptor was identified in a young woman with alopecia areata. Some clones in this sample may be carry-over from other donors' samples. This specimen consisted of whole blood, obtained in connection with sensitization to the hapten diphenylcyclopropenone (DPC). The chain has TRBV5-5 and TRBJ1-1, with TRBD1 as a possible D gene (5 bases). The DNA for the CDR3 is TGTGCCAGCAGCTTGTCAGGGTTAACAACTGAAGCTTTCTTT. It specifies CASSLSGLTTEAFF.